What follows are 11 T cell receptor beta chains derived from one specimen sequenced in a study of OX40 agonist ivuxolimab in advanced cancers. Using immunoSEQ multiplex PCR, the repertoire was profiled, and TCRdb retains in-frame clones only, with some absent. The data show roughly 90,000 clones, roughly 93% seen once. This specimen consisted of CD4+ or CD8+ T cells sorted from blood, obtained in a trial of the OX40 agonist ivuxolimab. The receptors shown here come from an adult with an advanced solid tumor such as melanoma, head and neck, liver or kidney cancer.

This chain connects TRBV6-1 to TRBJ2-2, with D tentatively TRBD1 or TRBD2 (5 bases each). The germline V gene encodes CDR1 MNHNS and CDR2 SASEGT. This CDR3 spans 16 amino acids. The ends were cut back, 4 bases at V and 4 bases at J, with 16 bases in the middle. CDR3 protein: CASSVMGESVTGELFF. The CDR3 nucleotides read TGTGCCAGCAGTGTAATGGGGGAGAGCGTCACCGGGGAGCTGTTTTTT.

The chain combines TRBV14 with TRBJ1-1, with D maybe TRBD1 (6 bases). From germline, CDR1 is SGHDN and CDR2 FVKESK. V dropped 0 bases and J dropped 0 bases, with 11 bases sitting between them. The CDR3 totals 16 residues. The DNA of the CDR3 is TGTGCCAGCAGCCAAGAGATCGGACAGATGAACACTGAAGCTTTCTTT. It is translated as CASSQEIGQMNTEAFF.

The chain uses TRBV7-2 and TRBJ1-1; 7 positions agree with TRBD1. This CDR3 has 11 amino acids. The junction had 5 bases not matched to a gene; V was cut back by 3 bases and J by 13 bases. Germline V lookup: CDR1 SGHTA, CDR2 FQGNSA. In nucleotides, the CDR3 is TGTGCCAGCAGCTTGGGGACAGCGCATTTCTTT. It encodes CASSLGTAHFF. The whole variable domain, remainder taken from reference TRBV7-2 and TRBJ1-1, is GAGVSQSPSNKVTEKGKDVELRCDPISGHTALYWYRQSLGQGLEFLIYFQGNSAPDKSGLPSDRFSAERTGGSVSTLTIQRTQQEDSAVYLCASSLGTAHFFGQGTRLTVV.

This clone was seen once. This chain joins TRBV19 and TRBJ2-5, with D perhaps being TRBD1 or TRBD2 (5 bases each). Trimming removed 1 base from V and 2 bases from J, with 11 bases in between. This CDR3 is 15 amino acids long. In germline, CDR1 is LNHDA, CDR2 SQIVND (reference sequence). CDR3 loop: CASSIGGARQETQYF. The CDR3 region has the DNA TGTGCCAGTAGTATAGGAGGGGCGAGACAAGAGACCCAGTACTTC.

The V gene is TRBV2, the J gene TRBJ1-6; D not resolved. The CDR3 has 17 residues. The V end lost 1 base, the J end lost 0 bases, and 10 bases lay between the germline ends. The germline gives CDR1 SNHLY, CDR2 FYNNEI. The CDR3 spells CASSEDGRASYNSPLHF. Here the CDR3 DNA reads TGTGCCAGCAGTGAAGATGGCCGGGCCTCCTATAATTCACCCCTCCACTTT.

In this sample, this clone turned up a few times. In DNA form, the CDR3 reads TGCGCCAGCAGCCAAGAACAGGTCAATCAGCCCCAGCATTTT. Translating it yields CASSQEQVNQPQHF. V gene TRBV4-1 combines with J gene TRBJ1-5, with D possibly being TRBD1 (5 bases). There are 14 residues in the CDR3. The ends were cut back, 0 bases at V and 3 bases at J, with 6 bases in the middle. Per germline, CDR1 MGHRA and CDR2 YSYEKL.

CDR3: CASSLMGAANEKLFF. The CDR3 coding sequence is TGTGCCAGCAGCTTAATGGGGGCGGCTAATGAAAAACTGTTTTTT. The V gene is TRBV7-9, the J gene TRBJ1-4; tentative D call: TRBD1 (6 bases). Germline loops: CDR1 SEHNR, CDR2 FQNEAQ (reference sequence). The CDR3 spans 15 residues. The V end lost 2 bases, the J end lost 3 bases, and 10 bases lay between the germline ends.

The sample holds a few counts of this clone. The chain carries TRBV6-5 and TRBJ1-6; tentative D call: TRBD1 (5 bases). Deletions cut 2 bases from V and 6 bases from J, with 11 bases between. This CDR3 has 15 residues. Germline CDR1 and CDR2: MNHEY and SVGAGI. The DNA for the CDR3 is TGTGCCAGCAGTTACGGTGACAGATCTAATTCACCCCTCCACTTT. Translation: CASSYGDRSNSPLHF.

The J gene is TRBJ1-2, the V gene TRBV10-3, with 9 bases aligning to TRBD1. Germline loops: CDR1 ENHRY, CDR2 SYGVKD. CDR3 length: 13 residues. V was clipped by 7 bases and J by 7 bases; unmatched bases: 7. CDR3 in DNA: TGTGCCATCATGAGTGGGGACAGGGTTGGCTACACCTTC. It yields the protein CAIMSGDRVGYTF.

This CDR3 is CASSLEQSSGNTIYF. The DNA for the CDR3 is TGTGCCAGCAGCTTAGAACAGAGCTCTGGAAACACCATATATTTT. The chain joins TRBV7-8 to TRBJ1-3; D is ambiguous. With 1 base removed from V and 0 bases from J, the gap between germline ends came to 7 bases. CDR1 and CDR2 (germline): SGHVS, FQNEAQ. The CDR3 contains 15 residues.

The J gene is TRBJ2-7, the V gene TRBV6-5, with 8 bases that match TRBD1. The CDR3 has 14 amino acids. CDR1 and CDR2 (germline): MNHEY, SVGAGI. V shed 5 bases, J shed 2 bases, and the junction held 5 bases outside the gene matches. This CDR3 reads CASSKDRATYEQYF. The CDR3 DNA is TGTGCCAGCAGTAAGGACAGGGCAACCTACGAGCAGTACTTC.